The rows below give T cell receptor beta chains drawn from one sample of a study of CD8 T cells in Susac syndrome. TCRdb passed the immunoSEQ multiplex PCR reads through MiXCR, listing each CDR3 protein once. This sample has over 95,000 distinct CDR3 sequences, with about 93% found just once. The sample taken for sequencing was CD4+ T cells from PBMCs. These receptors were collected from a human donor in good health. Each CDR3 is given with its conserved first and last residue. D genes are given only for firm matches. Clone size is not always given. Where it is, it says once, few, many or a class for expanded clones.

d_call j_call clone_size v_call cdr3_length cdr3_nt cdr3_aa
- TRBJ1-1 - TRBV12-3/TRBV12-4 14 TGTGCCAGCAGCTCAGGGGTCCGGGGCACTGAAGCTTTCTTT CASSSGVRGTEAFF
- TRBJ1-2 - TRBV29-1 11 TGCAGCGTTTACGACAGCTATGGCTACACCTTC CSVYDSYGYTF
- TRBJ2-7 - TRBV12-3/TRBV12-4 14 TGTGCCAGCAGTTTTAGCGGAGCCCGTAACGAGCAGTACTTC CASSFSGARNEQYF
- TRBJ2-6 - TRBV7-2 14 TGTGCCAGCAGTGACATGCCCGGGGCCAACGTCCTGACTTTC CASSDMPGANVLTF
- TRBJ2-7 once TRBV2 14 TGTGCCAGCAGTGAAGTCGGGACCCGGGACGAGCAGTACTTC CASSEVGTRDEQYF
- TRBJ2-7 - TRBV30 14 TGTGCCTGGAGCAAGGGCGAGGCGGCATACGAGCAGTACTTC CAWSKGEAAYEQYF
- TRBJ1-6 - TRBV12-5 14 TGTGCTAGTGGCAAGAGCTCCTATAATTCACCCCTCCACTTT CASGKSSYNSPLHF
- TRBJ2-1 - TRBV13 14 TGTGCCAGCAGCCGCCGGGCCCTGGTAAATGAGCAGTTCTTC CASSRRALVNEQFF
- TRBJ2-5 - TRBV3-1 12 TGTGCCAGCAGCCCCCATGCCGAGACCCAGTACTTC CASSPHAETQYF
TRBD2 TRBJ2-1 - TRBV6-6 13 TGTGCCAGCAGAGGCCAACTAGCGGGGGAGCAGTTCTTC CASRGQLAGEQFF
- TRBJ2-7 - TRBV4-2 17 TGTGCCAGCAGCCAAGATTTAGGGGCGACAGGGAGGCACGAGCAGTACTTC CASSQDLGATGRHEQYF
- TRBJ1-6 - TRBV20-1 16 TGCAGTGCTAGAGGTGGGACGTCCTCCTATAATTCACCCCTCCACTTT CSARGGTSSYNSPLHF
- TRBJ2-1 few TRBV7-9 12 TGTGCCAGCAGCCCCAGTGGCGGTGAGCAGTTCTTC CASSPSGGEQFF
- TRBJ2-3 - TRBV3-1 15 TGTGCCAGCAGCCAAGAGGGGGGACGGACAGATACGCAGTATTTT CASSQEGGRTDTQYF
- TRBJ1-6 - TRBV5-4 14 TGTGCCAGCAGCTTGGAAGTGAATAATTCACCCCTCCACTTT CASSLEVNNSPLHF
TRBD1 TRBJ2-7 - TRBV12-3/TRBV12-4 13 TGTGCCAGCAGTTTACACAGGGGCTACGAGCAGTACTTC CASSLHRGYEQYF
- TRBJ1-4 - TRBV19 15 TGTGCCAGTATCTCTCGGGACTTACGAGCCGAAAAACTGTTTTTT CASISRDLRAEKLFF
- TRBJ1-2 - TRBV7-9 13 TGTGCCAGCAGCTTCGGGCAGGCCTATGGCTACACCTTC CASSFGQAYGYTF
TRBD2 TRBJ2-2 - TRBV7-3 16 TGTGCCAGCAGCTCCGTAGCGGGGGGGAACACCGGGGAGCTGTTTTTT CASSSVAGGNTGELFF
TRBD2 TRBJ2-1 - TRBV5-6 14 TGTGCCAGTATACCCGCGGGGGGTTACAATGAGCAGTTCTTC CASIPAGGYNEQFF
- TRBJ2-6 - TRBV6-5 14 TGTGCCAGCAGATGGGACTCTGGGGCCAACGTCCTGACTTTC CASRWDSGANVLTF
TRBD2 TRBJ2-3 - TRBV20-1 14 TGCAGTGCTAGGACTAGCGGGGGGTTTGATACGCAGTATTTT CSARTSGGFDTQYF
- TRBJ2-1 - TRBV6-5 15 TGTGCCAGCTGGGGAAGGGGAGGCTCCTACAATGAGCAGTTCTTC CASWGRGGSYNEQFF
- TRBJ1-5 - TRBV20-1 13 TGCAGTGCCGCGGCCAGGCAAAATGAGCCCCAGCATTTT CSAAARQNEPQHF
TRBD2 TRBJ2-1 - TRBV20-1 16 TGCAGTGCTAGGGTCGTCGGGGCGGGGGACTACAATGAGCAGTTCTTC CSARVVGAGDYNEQFF
- TRBJ1-1 - TRBV3-1 14 TGTGCCAGCAGCCAAGTAGGGAGGCCCCACCCGGCTTTCTTT CASSQVGRPHPAFF
- TRBJ1-1 once TRBV12-3/TRBV12-4 11 TGTGCCAGCAGTTTAGTGCAGGAAGCTTTCTTT CASSLVQEAFF
- TRBJ1-1 once TRBV6-2/TRBV6-3 14 TGTGCCACCCGGAGGGGGGAAGAGGGGACTGAAGCTTTCTTT CATRRGEEGTEAFF
TRBD1 TRBJ2-7 - TRBV7-8 16 TGTGCCAGCAGCTCGCACCCGGACAGGGCTGCCTACGAGCAGTACTTC CASSSHPDRAAYEQYF
- TRBJ1-2 - TRBV18 13 TGTGCCAGCTCAAACCCAGGGGATTACGGCTACACCTTC CASSNPGDYGYTF
TRBD1 TRBJ1-5 - TRBV6-1 17 TGTGCCAGCACCCCGGGACAGGGGATATCTAGCAATCAGCCCCAGCATTTT CASTPGQGISSNQPQHF
TRBD1 TRBJ1-1 few TRBV20-1 15 TGCAGTGCTAGAGTTAAGGGACAGGGAAACACTGAAGCTTTCTTT CSARVKGQGNTEAFF
TRBD2 TRBJ2-1 - TRBV7-3 16 TGTGCCAGCAGCAAGGGGGGACTAGCGGCTATCAATGAGCAGTTCTTC CASSKGGLAAINEQFF
- TRBJ2-1 - TRBV20-1 15 TGCAGTGCTAGGATTAGAGGATTGAGAGGGAATGAGCAGTTCTTC CSARIRGLRGNEQFF
- TRBJ1-2 - TRBV29-1 14 TGCAGCGTTGAAGTATCGGTGGAGGACTATGGCTACACCTTC CSVEVSVEDYGYTF
- TRBJ2-7 - TRBV20-1 13 TGCAGTGCCGAACTCGGCAGCTCCTACGAGCAGTACTTC CSAELGSSYEQYF
- TRBJ2-7 - TRBV5-6 15 TGTGCCAGCAGCTTAGGACTGACAATGTCCTACGAGCAGTACTTC CASSLGLTMSYEQYF
TRBD1 TRBJ2-5 few TRBV6-1 13 TGTGCCAGCAGCCGCGGACAGGAAGAGACCCAGTACTTC CASSRGQEETQYF
- TRBJ2-3 - TRBV5-1 17 TGCGCCAGCAGCTTGGCGGTAGCGGTTCCTAGCACAGATACGCAGTATTTT CASSLAVAVPSTDTQYF
- TRBJ2-7 - TRBV7-2 19 TGTGCCAGCAGCTCCCGACGGGCAGTCGGGTCGCGGGTGCTCTACGAGCAGTACTTC CASSSRRAVGSRVLYEQYF
- TRBJ1-2 - TRBV9 14 TGTGCCAGCAGCGTAGCTGAGGGTGGCTATGGCTACACCTTC CASSVAEGGYGYTF
- TRBJ1-2 - TRBV12-3/TRBV12-4 15 TGTGCCAGCAGTTTAGCGAAGCGGGACCCCTATGGCTACACCTTC CASSLAKRDPYGYTF
- TRBJ2-3 - TRBV5-1 17 TGCGCCAGCAGCTTGGCCCCTCCCCCTCAGGGCACAGATACGCAGTATTTT CASSLAPPPQGTDTQYF
- TRBJ1-2 - TRBV12-3/TRBV12-4 14 TGTGCCAGCAGTTTAGGGGCTCTTTGGTATGGCTACACCTTC CASSLGALWYGYTF
- TRBJ2-5 - TRBV9 15 TGTGCCAGCAAACCCAGCCAGGGGGGGTACGAGACCCAGTACTTC CASKPSQGGYETQYF
TRBD2 TRBJ2-1 - TRBV29-1 14 TGCAGCGGGACTCCAGGGTCGGGAGGCCGGGAGCAGTTCTTC CSGTPGSGGREQFF
- TRBJ2-5 - TRBV4-1 16 TGCGCCAGCAGCCAAGAAGGGGGGACTTACCAAGAGACCCAGTACTTC CASSQEGGTYQETQYF
- TRBJ2-3 - TRBV7-9 14 TGTGCCAGCAGCTTAGGGGGGAGCCCAGATACGCAGTATTTT CASSLGGSPDTQYF
- TRBJ1-1 - TRBV7-3 13 TGTGCCAGCAGCGCACAGGGTGGAACTGAAGCTTTCTTT CASSAQGGTEAFF
- TRBJ2-2 - TRBV4-3 17 TGCGCCAGCAGCCATCCATCCTGGCGGGACGGCACCGGGGAGCTGTTTTTT CASSHPSWRDGTGELFF
- TRBJ2-7 - TRBV7-3 13 TGTGCCAGCAGCCCGGGATCTCGAGGGGAGCAGTACTTC CASSPGSRGEQYF
- TRBJ1-2 - TRBV29-1 14 TGCAGCGTTGATAGGTCGGCGGATTTGGGCGGCTACACCTTC CSVDRSADLGGYTF
- TRBJ1-2 - TRBV13 11 TGTGCCAGCAGCTTAAGGGAGGGCTACACCTTC CASSLREGYTF
TRBD1 TRBJ2-1 - TRBV7-2 16 TGTGCCAGCAGCTTAGTTAGGCAGGGGGCTATGGATGAGCAGTTCTTC CASSLVRQGAMDEQFF
- TRBJ2-1 - TRBV12-3/TRBV12-4 14 TGTGCCAGCAGCCCCGCAGGGGTTTTACATGAGCAGTTCTTC CASSPAGVLHEQFF